A selection of T cell receptor beta chains follows, all from one sample in a study of T cell changes during pregnancy in multiple sclerosis. Some clones are missing from TCRdb's copy, which holds only in-frame ones; the method was immunoSEQ multiplex PCR. The table lists over 35,000 clones, roughly 93% of them singletons, with around 8.1% in the top ten. This material consisted of CD8+ T cells from peripheral blood mononuclear cells, taken in the third trimester of pregnancy. The origin of the receptors is a female donor with multiple sclerosis, enrolled in a pregnancy study. The CDR3 runs from the conserved cysteine through the conserved F or W. Each record gives: V gene, D gene, J gene, clone size, CDR3 protein, CDR3 DNA. D genes are given only for firm matches. Clone size appears in some rows only: once, few, many, or a class for an expanded clone.

TRBV20-1	.	TRBJ2-1	once	CSASPAVF	TGCAGTGCTAGTCCCGCGGTCTTC
TRBV27	.	TRBJ2-7	.	CASSLAGSRFYEQYF	TGTGCCAGCAGTTTAGCGGGGAGCCGGTTCTACGAGCAGTACTTC
TRBV7-2	TRBD2	TRBJ2-1	.	CASSFTSGPYNEQFF	TGTGCCAGCAGCTTTACTAGCGGGCCCTACAATGAGCAGTTCTTC
TRBV4-1	.	TRBJ1-5	.	CASSHGEGQPQHF	TGCGCCAGCAGCCACGGAGAGGGACAGCCCCAGCATTTT
TRBV29-1	.	TRBJ2-1	.	CSVEIEGMGGEQFF	TGCAGCGTTGAAATAGAGGGAATGGGCGGAGAGCAGTTCTTC
TRBV5-6	.	TRBJ2-3	.	CASSVGSGGTDTQYF	TGTGCCAGCAGCGTCGGGTCGGGGGGCACAGATACGCAGTATTTT
TRBV4-1	.	TRBJ2-3	.	CASSQDLALGGTDTQYF	TGCGCCAGCAGCCAAGATCTAGCCCTAGGGGGTACAGATACGCAGTATTTT
TRBV7-9	.	TRBJ2-7	.	CASSPPASSDRTYEQYF	TGTGCCAGCAGCCCACCGGCGAGTAGCGACCGAACCTACGAGCAGTACTTC
TRBV6-4	.	TRBJ2-1	.	CASSDSGLNEQFF	TGTGCCAGCAGTGACTCGGGGCTAAATGAGCAGTTCTTC
TRBV7-9	.	TRBJ2-5	.	CASNRDGETQYF	TGTGCCAGCAACAGGGATGGAGAGACCCAGTACTTC
TRBV5-1	TRBD2	TRBJ2-1	.	CASSVGTSEYNEQFF	TGCGCCAGCAGCGTAGGGACTAGCGAGTACAATGAGCAGTTCTTC
TRBV14	.	TRBJ2-1	.	CASSPRPGAPGNEQFF	TGTGCCAGCAGCCCCCGCCCGGGAGCGCCAGGGAATGAGCAGTTCTTC
TRBV27	.	TRBJ2-7	.	CASSPEAGSPYEQYF	TGTGCCAGCAGTCCAGAGGCGGGATCCCCCTACGAGCAGTACTTC
TRBV5-6	.	TRBJ2-7	.	CASSSERDIYEQYF	TGTGCCAGCAGTTCCGAACGGGACATCTACGAGCAGTACTTC
TRBV9	TRBD2	TRBJ2-5	.	CASSNGLAGGLETQYF	TGTGCCAGCAGCAACGGACTAGCGGGAGGTCTAGAGACCCAGTACTTC
TRBV27	TRBD1	TRBJ2-1	.	CASSLRGQGVPNEQFF	TGTGCCAGCAGTTTAAGGGGACAGGGGGTCCCCAATGAGCAGTTCTTC
TRBV4-3	TRBD1	TRBJ1-5	.	CASSQDESRDRAHWTQHF	TGCGCCAGCAGCCAAGATGAGTCCCGGGACAGGGCCCATTGGACCCAGCATTTT
TRBV21-1	.	TRBJ2-5	.	CASSKRGFEKTQYF	TGTGCCAGCAGCAAAAGGGGGTTCGAAAAGACCCAGTACTTC
TRBV7-9	TRBD2	TRBJ2-7	.	CASSPRTSGLRAYEQYF	TGTGCCAGCAGCCCCCGGACTAGCGGGTTGAGAGCCTACGAGCAGTACTTC
TRBV28	TRBD1	TRBJ2-7	medium-sized	CASSLLLSMTGGSYEQYF	TGTGCCAGCAGTTTGTTGTTGAGTATGACAGGGGGGTCCTACGAGCAGTACTTC
TRBV27	TRBD1	TRBJ1-5	.	CASSSGTVWSNQPQHF	TGTGCCAGCAGCTCCGGGACAGTCTGGAGCAATCAGCCCCAGCATTTT
TRBV15	TRBD1	TRBJ1-2	.	CATSSRTGDAYGYTF	TGTGCCACCAGCAGCCGTACAGGGGATGCCTATGGCTACACCTTC
TRBV7-6	.	TRBJ1-1	.	CASTWGRGTEAFF	TGTGCCAGCACCTGGGGGCGCGGTACTGAAGCTTTCTTT
TRBV4-1	TRBD1	TRBJ1-1	.	CASSQEGQGASRTEAFF	TGCGCCAGCAGCCAGGAAGGACAGGGGGCTTCGAGGACTGAAGCTTTCTTT
TRBV28	TRBD2	TRBJ2-3	.	CASSLFPPRMAGVREGDTQYF	TGTGCCAGCAGTTTATTCCCCCCCCGTATGGCGGGAGTCAGGGAGGGAGATACGCAGTATTTT
TRBV4-1	TRBD2	TRBJ2-1	.	CASSQVAGAHNEQFF	TGCGCCAGCAGCCAAGTCGCGGGAGCCCACAATGAGCAGTTCTTC
TRBV29-1	.	TRBJ2-7	.	CSASMGAAEQYF	TGCAGCGCCTCAATGGGGGCAGCCGAGCAGTACTTC
TRBV6-5	TRBD1	TRBJ2-7	.	CASSYSVTGGDEQYF	TGTGCCAGCAGTTACTCGGTGACAGGGGGTGACGAGCAGTACTTC
TRBV27	TRBD2	TRBJ2-5	.	CASRVRGGMYQETQYF	TGTGCCAGCAGGGTTCGGGGGGGGATGTACCAAGAGACCCAGTACTTC
TRBV28	TRBD1	TRBJ1-1	.	CASSFRGLSNTEAFF	TGTGCCAGCAGTTTCAGGGGGCTCAGTAACACTGAAGCTTTCTTT
TRBV30	TRBD2	TRBJ2-1	.	CAWSLAGGLEQFF	TGTGCCTGGAGTCTAGCGGGAGGGCTAGAGCAGTTCTTC
TRBV4-3	.	TRBJ1-4	.	CASSPDTGWDEKLFF	TGCGCCAGCAGCCCTGATACGGGGTGGGATGAAAAACTGTTTTTT
TRBV11-3	.	TRBJ2-1	.	CASSPRGIDNEQFF	TGTGCCAGCAGCCCGCGAGGGATCGACAATGAGCAGTTCTTC
TRBV13	.	TRBJ2-7	.	CASSSPEIRGRYEQYF	TGTGCCAGCAGCTCCCCCGAGATACGAGGGCGCTACGAGCAGTACTTC
TRBV4-2	.	TRBJ1-2	.	CASSQDTGIGVNGYTF	TGTGCCAGCAGCCAAGATACAGGGATTGGCGTCAATGGCTACACCTTC
TRBV27	.	TRBJ2-7	.	CASSLGTGSYEQYF	TGTGCCAGCAGTCTCGGGACTGGGTCCTACGAGCAGTACTTC
TRBV28	.	TRBJ1-5	.	CASSLYEGRGLYSNQPQHF	TGTGCCAGCAGTTTATACGAGGGCAGGGGACTATATAGCAATCAGCCCCAGCATTTT
TRBV6-5	.	TRBJ2-7	.	CASGEQDSYEQYF	TGTGCCAGCGGAGAACAGGACTCCTACGAGCAGTACTTC
TRBV11-1	.	TRBJ2-1	.	CASSSPGSANYNEQFF	TGTGCCAGCAGCTCACCGGGGTCCGCGAACTACAATGAGCAGTTCTTC
TRBV27	TRBD2	TRBJ2-3	.	CASSLGFSGRSQTQYF	TGTGCCAGCAGTCTGGGGTTTAGCGGGAGAAGTCAGACGCAGTATTTT
TRBV7-9	TRBD1	TRBJ2-1	.	CVSSWIRDRDPHEQFF	TGTGTCAGCAGCTGGATCCGGGACAGGGACCCCCATGAGCAGTTCTTC
TRBV27	.	TRBJ1-1	.	CASSTRGIKTEAFF	TGTGCCAGCAGCACGAGGGGGATCAAGACTGAAGCTTTCTTT
TRBV27	.	TRBJ2-5	.	CASNSRGTQYF	TGTGCCAGCAATTCCCGAGGGACCCAGTACTTC
TRBV27	TRBD1	TRBJ2-7	.	CASSLPGQGYEQYF	TGTGCCAGCAGTCTCCCGGGACAGGGTTACGAGCAGTACTTC
TRBV21-1	.	TRBJ2-1	.	CASSNRGHEQFF	TGTGCCAGCAGCAACAGGGGGCATGAGCAGTTCTTC
TRBV7-9	.	TRBJ1-1	.	CASSPTEIEAFF	TGTGCCAGCAGCCCGACGGAGATTGAAGCTTTCTTT
TRBV9	.	TRBJ2-3	.	CASSRVEVSTDTQYF	TGTGCCAGCAGCCGGGTCGAGGTCTCCACAGATACGCAGTATTTT
TRBV11-2	TRBD2	TRBJ2-3	.	CASSSSSGTRRTDTQYF	TGTGCCAGCAGCTCCTCCTCCGGGACTAGAAGGACAGATACGCAGTATTTT
TRBV28	TRBD2	TRBJ2-2	.	CASTPGTSGYTGELFF	TGTGCCAGCACCCCCGGGACTAGCGGTTACACCGGGGAGCTGTTTTTT
TRBV7-6	.	TRBJ2-7	.	CASSSGPGSYEQYF	TGTGCCAGCAGTTCAGGCCCCGGCTCCTACGAGCAGTACTTC
TRBV4-2	TRBD2	TRBJ2-7	.	CASSQRLAGRNEQYF	TGTGCCAGCAGCCAGCGACTAGCGGGAAGGAACGAGCAGTACTTC
TRBV7-9	TRBD2	TRBJ2-5	.	CASSPRGPKLAGDGETQYF	TGTGCCAGCAGCCCGAGGGGGCCGAAGCTAGCGGGAGACGGGGAGACCCAGTACTTC
TRBV7-9	TRBD1	TRBJ2-5	.	CASSRIRQGSETQYF	TGTGCCAGCAGCCGAATAAGACAGGGTTCGGAGACCCAGTACTTC
TRBV27	.	TRBJ2-2	few	CASSSLNTGELFF	TGTGCCAGCAGTTCCCTTAACACCGGGGAGCTGTTTTTT